This TCR beta chain was sequenced during a study of OX40 agonist ivuxolimab in advanced cancers. Notes on the research overall: Ivuxolimab, which targeted the costimulatory receptor OX40 (CD134), was an agonistic, fully human IgG2 monoclonal antibody. Intravenous ivuxolimab was administered to patients every 2 weeks at six dose levels: 0.01, 0.1, 0.3, 1.5, 3 and 10 mg/kg. Of the roughly 52 dose-escalation patients, hepatocellular carcinoma was present in around 20, melanoma in some 15, renal cell carcinoma in 9 and head and neck cancer in 9. A male proportion of 82.7% and a mean age of 60 years, ranging from 23 to 79, were recorded for the dose-escalation cohort. Prior anti-PD-1, anti-PD-L1 or anti-CTLA-4 therapy was permitted, and approximately 39% of dose-escalation patients had received checkpoint inhibitors. Partial responses occurred in three dose-escalation patients: two with cutaneous melanoma and one with hepatocellular carcinoma. Peripheral TCRbeta sequencing was intended to test whether TCR sequence diversity was altered and clonal T-cell expansion was caused by ivuxolimab. The monotherapy dose-escalation portion (N ≈ 55 patients) of the phase I ivuxolimab trial is reported in the paper. Summary of the overall study and its limitations: Low levels of normalized T-cell clonal expansion were also shown by some nonresponding patients. Antigen specificity was not determined for the clonally expanded peripheral T cells. At doses of 0.1 to 3.0 mg/kg, clonal expansion of both CD4+ and CD8+ blood T cells was observed from baseline to week 6. On average, CD8+ T cells showed more expanded clones than CD4+ T cells after ivuxolimab. In the 0.1-3.0 mg/kg groups, partial responders were among the patients with the lowest normalized peripheral clonal expansion, particularly in CD8+ T cells.

Genomic DNA was extracted from sorted cells for sequencing of the TCRbeta CDR3 region. TCRbeta CDR3 regions were sequenced using the immunoSEQ Assay. Here the immuneACCESS table is served through TCRdb, limited to in-frame sequences with V and J called. Missing clones are a known gap in these copies; in checked studies unresolved V genes cover under half, and the rest lacks a known reason. The sample table lists tens of thousands of clones, 70% to 90% of them with a count of one. The ten top clones hold about 4% of the sample. From the germline V gene (reference sequence), CDR1 is SEHNR and CDR2 is FQNEAQ. V loses 3 bases, J loses 0 bases, and the germline ends lie 15 bases apart. The CDR3 runs 17 amino acids, cysteine and phenylalanine included. CDR3 DNA only is kept here, 51 bases in frame from base 1. Patients with a history of autoimmune disease or receiving systemic immunosuppression were excluded from the trial. Peripheral blood for TCR sequencing was drawn from every dose cohort at baseline, at cycle 4 day 1 and at cycle 7 day 1. Samples came from an open-label, multicenter, first-in-human phase I dose-escalation trial of ivuxolimab. Adults with locally advanced or metastatic melanoma, renal cell, hepatocellular, or head and neck squamous cell carcinoma were enrolled in the trial. Before TCR sequencing, CD4+ and CD8+ T cells were separately sorted from peripheral blood.

To note about this clone: This receptor's antigen is unknown. Qualities for individual bases were not recorded, and no much larger clone is one base off.

The chain joins TRBV7-9 to TRBJ2-1; the D gene is possibly TRBD2, with 5 bases matching. The clonotype comes from an adult with an advanced solid tumor such as melanoma, head and neck, liver or kidney cancer. Sequences were derived from CD4+ or CD8+ T cells sorted from blood, sampled in a trial of the OX40 agonist ivuxolimab. Here is the DNA: TGTGCCAGCAGCTTCCGTGGCGGGTCAAGCTCCTACAATGAGCAGTTCTTC. It translates as CASSFRGGSSSYNEQFF.